A selection of T cell receptor beta chains follows, all from one sample in a study of T cell responses to AZD1222 COVID-19 vaccine. Sequenced by immunoSEQ multiplex PCR; TCRdb stores in-frame clones only, minus some. This table holds more than 85,000 clones, around nine tenths found once. The sample was peripheral blood, taken on day 0 of AZD1222 vaccination. All receptors come from an adult in good health. CDR3s include the opening cysteine and the closing phenylalanine or tryptophan. The D gene is left open where the match is weak. A row's size may be missing; if present it is once, few, many or a size class.

TRBV7-9	16	NA	TRBJ1-1	NA	TGTGCCAGCAGCTTAGAAGTGGCGGGAAAGTCCACTGAAGCTTTCTTT	CASSLEVAGKSTEAFF
TRBV5-6	17	NA	TRBJ2-5	NA	TGTGCCAGCAGCTTGGTACGAGGGCAGCCGGGACAAGAGACCCAGTACTTC	CASSLVRGQPGQETQYF
TRBV21-1	12	once	TRBJ1-2	NA	TGTGCCAGCAGCAATTACCGTTGGGGCTACACCTTC	CASSNYRWGYTF
TRBV16	14	NA	TRBJ1-2	NA	TGTGCCAGCAGCCAATCCACAGTAACGGGCGGCTACACCTTC	CASSQSTVTGGYTF
TRBV18	13	NA	TRBJ2-2	NA	TGTGCCAGCGCGGGACTCCACACCGGGGAGCTGTTTTTT	CASAGLHTGELFF
TRBV6-2/TRBV6-3	11	NA	TRBJ1-1	NA	TGTGCCAGCAGTTCCACCGCTTGGGCTTTCTTT	CASSSTAWAFF
TRBV7-2	16	NA	TRBJ1-1	NA	TGTGCCAGCAGCTTAGTCGGGCCACCCGGGTTCACTGAAGCTTTCTTT	CASSLVGPPGFTEAFF
TRBV6-5	14	NA	TRBJ2-3	TRBD2	TGTGCCAGCAGCGCGGGTAGACTAGCATCCACGCAGTATTTT	CASSAGRLASTQYF
TRBV7-3	16	NA	TRBJ1-3	TRBD1	TGTGCCAGCAGTTCGCCGGGGACAGGCCCTGGAAACACCATATATTTT	CASSSPGTGPGNTIYF
TRBV4-3	13	NA	TRBJ1-1	NA	TGCGCCAGCAGCCAAGAGGCGGCACTGAAAGCTTTCTTT	CASSQEAALKAFF
TRBV18	13	NA	TRBJ2-2	NA	TGTGCCAGCTCACCTTCGGTAACCGGGGAGCTGTTTTTT	CASSPSVTGELFF
TRBV5-6	15	NA	TRBJ1-1	NA	TGTGCCAGCAGCCGGGTAGGGAAGGAGAACACTGAAGCTTTCTTT	CASSRVGKENTEAFF
TRBV16	15	NA	TRBJ2-3	TRBD1	TGTGCCAGCAGCCATCGGACAGGGGATTCAGATACGCAGTATTTT	CASSHRTGDSDTQYF
TRBV20-1	11	NA	TRBJ2-7	NA	TGCAGTGCTGACAGTGCAAACGAGCAGTACTTC	CSADSANEQYF